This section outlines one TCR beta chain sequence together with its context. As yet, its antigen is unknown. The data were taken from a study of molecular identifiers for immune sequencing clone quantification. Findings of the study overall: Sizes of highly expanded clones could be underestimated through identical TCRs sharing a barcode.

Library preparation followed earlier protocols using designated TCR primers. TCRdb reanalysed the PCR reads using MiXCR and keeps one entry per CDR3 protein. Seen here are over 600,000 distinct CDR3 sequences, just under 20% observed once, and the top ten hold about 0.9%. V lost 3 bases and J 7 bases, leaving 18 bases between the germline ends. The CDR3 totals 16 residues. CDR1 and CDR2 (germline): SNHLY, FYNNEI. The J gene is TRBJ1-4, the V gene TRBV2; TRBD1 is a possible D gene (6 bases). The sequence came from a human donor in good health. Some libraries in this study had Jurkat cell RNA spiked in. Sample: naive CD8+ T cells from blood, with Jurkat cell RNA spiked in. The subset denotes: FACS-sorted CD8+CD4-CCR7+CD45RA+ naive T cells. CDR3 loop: CASSEGRGDNVEKLFF. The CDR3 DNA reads TGTGCCAGCAGTGAGGGCAGGGGAGATAACGTTGAAAAACTGTTTTTT.